The source of this T cell receptor beta chain is a study of control samples from healthy donors and cancer patients. Sequencing was performed with immunoSEQ multiplex PCR; in TCRdb, only in-frame clones are kept and a portion is missing. The profile covers around 42,000 clones, with around four fifths appearing a single time and 40% to 50% taken by the ten largest. The TCR was taken from a man aged 55 to 69 in good health. Sequencing was done on a sample of blood.

CDR3 sequence reads: CASRQTGEGNQPQHF. The CDR3 region has the DNA TGTGCCAGCAGACAAACTGGGGAAGGCAATCAGCCCCAGCATTTT. The rearrangement uses TRBV28 and TRBJ1-5, with D unresolved. There are 15 residues in the CDR3. From germline, CDR1 is MDHEN and CDR2 SYDVKM. V dropped 6 bases and J dropped 2 bases, with 14 bases sitting between them. The variable domain in full, completed from reference TRBV28 and TRBJ1-5, reads DVKVTQSSRYLVKRTGEKVFLECVQDMDHENMFWYRQDPGLGLRLIYFSYDVKMKEKGDIPEGYSVSREKKERFSLILESASTNQTSMYLCASRQTGEGNQPQHFGDGTRLSIL.